A selection of T cell receptor beta chains follows, all from one sample in a study of blood T cell repertoires in COVID-19. Sequencing was performed with immunoSEQ multiplex PCR; in TCRdb, only in-frame clones are kept and a portion is missing. The data contain some 250,000 clones, approximately 86% of them singletons. Sequenced: peripheral blood. These receptors were taken from a woman aged 30 to 39 who had recovered from COVID-19. CDR3s include the opening cysteine and the closing phenylalanine or tryptophan. D genes are given only for firm matches. Where a row states a size, it is once, few, many or the class of an expanded clone; other rows omit it.

TRBJ1-1,TRBD1,.,TRBV4-2,CASSQDSGTGMYTEAFF,TGTGCCAGCAGCCAAGATTCCGGGACAGGGATGTACACTGAAGCTTTCTTT
TRBJ2-7,TRBD1,.,TRBV7-2,CASRGTGELEQYF,TGTGCCAGCAGGGGGACAGGGGAGCTCGAGCAGTACTTC
TRBJ2-7,TRBD1,.,TRBV20-1,CSASRPGDSLSYEQYF,TGCAGTGCTAGTCGCCCAGGGGACAGCCTCTCCTACGAGCAGTACTTC
TRBJ2-7,TRBD2,once,TRBV6-2/TRBV6-3,CASSLAGGYEQYF,TGTGCCAGCAGCCTAGCGGGAGGGTACGAGCAGTACTTC
TRBJ2-7,.,few,TRBV11-2,CASSLPGAGLEQYF,TGTGCCAGCAGCTTACCGGGCGCAGGACTCGAGCAGTACTTC
TRBJ2-1,.,.,TRBV6-5,CASTYAGSYNEQFF,TGTGCCAGCACTTATGCGGGGAGCTACAATGAGCAGTTCTTC
TRBJ2-7,.,.,TRBV27,CASSLSGVDEQYF,TGTGCCAGCAGTTTATCAGGGGTGGACGAGCAGTACTTC
TRBJ2-1,TRBD2,.,TRBV7-9,CASSLVASGEIYNEQFF,TGTGCCAGCAGCTTAGTGGCTAGCGGGGAGATCTACAATGAGCAGTTCTTC
TRBJ2-7,.,.,TRBV6-5,CASRAGLVYEQYF,TGTGCCAGCAGGGCCGGACTTGTCTACGAGCAGTACTTC
TRBJ1-1,TRBD1,.,TRBV4-1,CASSQDRRNRGHGDTEAFF,TGCGCCAGCAGCCAAGATCGGCGAAACAGGGGGCATGGTGACACTGAAGCTTTCTTT
TRBJ1-1,.,.,TRBV6-4,CASSPLGGDSTEAFF,TGTGCCAGCAGTCCCCTTGGGGGGGATTCCACTGAAGCTTTCTTT
TRBJ1-1,.,many,TRBV19,CASSNVGLNTEAFF,TGTGCCAGTAGTAACGTTGGGCTGAACACTGAAGCTTTCTTT
TRBJ1-1,.,.,TRBV9,CASSEYLNTEAFF,TGTGCCAGCAGCGAGTACTTGAACACTGAAGCTTTCTTT
TRBJ1-3,TRBD1,.,TRBV3-1/TRBV3-2,CASSRTGDGNTIYF,TGTGCCAGCAGCCGGACAGGCGATGGAAACACCATATATTTT
TRBJ2-7,TRBD2,.,TRBV2,CASRREGIYEQYF,TGTGCCAGCAGAAGGGAGGGGATATACGAGCAGTACTTC
TRBJ2-1,.,.,TRBV11-1,CASSLRGSYSYNEQFF,TGTGCCAGCAGCCTTCGCGGTTCCTACTCCTACAATGAGCAGTTCTTC
TRBJ1-4,.,.,TRBV5-1,CASSLARRQNEKLFF,TGCGCCAGCAGCTTGGCCAGAAGACAGAATGAAAAACTGTTTTTT
TRBJ2-7,TRBD2,.,TRBV10-2,CASSVSGGAPYEQYF,TGCGCCAGCAGTGTCAGCGGGGGGGCCCCCTACGAGCAGTACTTC
TRBJ2-2,TRBD1,.,TRBV4-1,CASSQEGTVPTGELFF,TGCGCCAGCAGCCAAGAGGGGACAGTCCCTACCGGGGAGCTGTTTTTT
TRBJ1-3,TRBD1,.,TRBV7-9,CASSSDRVPGNTIYF,TGTGCCAGCAGCTCAGACAGGGTCCCTGGAAACACCATATATTTT
TRBJ2-2,TRBD2,.,TRBV19,CASSISGLAGDPAAGELFF,TGTGCCAGTAGTATAAGCGGACTAGCGGGGGACCCGGCAGCCGGGGAGCTGTTTTTT
TRBJ1-1,TRBD1,.,TRBV7-2,CASSFEGAIPNTEAFF,TGTGCCAGCAGCTTTGAGGGGGCGATCCCGAACACTGAAGCTTTCTTT
TRBJ1-1,.,few,TRBV6-5,CASSPRGNTEAFF,TGTGCCAGCAGTCCCAGGGGTAACACTGAAGCTTTCTTT
TRBJ2-3,TRBD2,.,TRBV5-1,CASSLDSGFITDTQYF,TGCGCCAGCAGCTTGGATAGCGGGTTTATCACAGATACGCAGTATTTT
TRBJ2-1,TRBD2,.,TRBV10-3,CATRAGAGLNEQFF,TGTGCCACCAGAGCGGGGGCGGGGTTGAATGAGCAGTTCTTC
TRBJ1-3,.,.,TRBV28,CASSLGAGKLYSGNTIYF,TGTGCCAGCAGTTTAGGGGCAGGAAAGCTCTACTCTGGAAACACCATATATTTT
TRBJ1-1,TRBD1,.,TRBV14,CASSQDLEGAVRMNTEAFF,TGTGCCAGCAGCCAAGATTTGGAGGGGGCGGTTCGAATGAACACTGAAGCTTTCTTT
TRBJ2-1,.,.,TRBV7-9,CASSFSYNEQFF,TGTGCCAGCAGCTTTTCGTACAATGAGCAGTTCTTC
TRBJ2-2,TRBD1,.,TRBV7-9,CASSSGQGVTGELFF,TGTGCCAGCAGCTCCGGACAGGGAGTTACCGGGGAGCTGTTTTTT
TRBJ2-5,TRBD2,.,TRBV28,CASIPGGVSETQYF,TGTGCCAGCATCCCGGGAGGAGTCTCAGAGACCCAGTACTTC
TRBJ2-3,TRBD1,.,TRBV6-6,CASSPTGQAHGQYF,TGTGCCAGCAGTCCGACGGGACAGGCCCACGGGCAGTATTTT
TRBJ2-1,TRBD1,few,TRBV5-1,CASSSGQGTYNEQFF,TGCGCCAGCAGCTCCGGACAGGGAACCTACAATGAGCAGTTCTTC
TRBJ2-5,TRBD2,.,TRBV5-4,CASSSLGLAGDQETQYF,TGTGCCAGCAGCTCATTAGGACTAGCGGGGGACCAAGAGACCCAGTACTTC
TRBJ2-2,.,.,TRBV3-1/TRBV3-2,CASSQWGLDTTGELFF,TGTGCCAGCAGCCAATGGGGGCTAGATACCACCGGGGAGCTGTTTTTT
TRBJ1-2,TRBD1,.,TRBV7-3,CASSPLRGQGPPTNYGYTF,TGTGCCAGCAGCCCATTAAGAGGACAGGGCCCCCCAACTAACTATGGCTACACCTTC
TRBJ2-7,.,.,TRBV14,CASRGSYEQYF,TGTGCCAGTCGGGGAAGCTACGAGCAGTACTTC
TRBJ1-5,.,few,TRBV4-2,CASSQIRGNNQPQHF,TGTGCCAGCAGCCAAATCAGGGGAAATAATCAGCCCCAGCATTTT
TRBJ2-5,.,once,TRBV3-1/TRBV3-2,CASSPVTSTGQETQYF,TGTGCCAGCAGCCCCGTGACTAGTACGGGCCAAGAGACCCAGTACTTC
TRBJ2-5,TRBD2,.,TRBV7-3,CASSLSAAGGVKTQYF,TGTGCCAGCAGCTTATCTGCGGCGGGAGGCGTGAAGACCCAGTACTTC
TRBJ1-1,TRBD1,once,TRBV7-6,CASSAPTGRTEAFF,TGTGCCAGCAGCGCCCCGACAGGGCGAACTGAAGCTTTCTTT
TRBJ1-1,.,.,TRBV16,CASSLSSLNTEAFF,TGTGCCAGCAGCCTGAGCTCGTTAAACACTGAAGCTTTCTTT
TRBJ2-1,TRBD1,.,TRBV9,CASSVGTAYNEQFF,TGTGCCAGCAGCGTGGGGACAGCGTACAATGAGCAGTTCTTC
TRBJ2-5,TRBD2,.,TRBV18,CASSPALAGGVETQYF,TGTGCCAGCTCACCAGCACTAGCGGGGGGCGTTGAGACCCAGTACTTC
TRBJ1-6,TRBD1,.,TRBV30,CAWSVRDRLSPLHF,TGTGCCTGGAGTGTACGGGACAGGTTAAGCCCCCTCCACTTT
TRBJ2-7,.,.,TRBV4-2,CASSQGSGGRTPYEQYF,TGTGCCAGCAGCCAGGGCTCAGGGGGGCGCACCCCCTACGAGCAGTACTTC
TRBJ1-5,.,.,TRBV18,CASSRGAEPNQPQHF,TGTGCCAGCTCACGCGGGGCGGAACCCAATCAGCCCCAGCATTTT
TRBJ2-5,TRBD1,.,TRBV11-2,CASSLAGGTQETQYF,TGTGCCAGCAGCTTAGCAGGGGGCACTCAAGAGACCCAGTACTTC
TRBJ1-2,TRBD1,.,TRBV20-1,CSASQGADGYTF,TGCAGTGCTAGTCAGGGGGCGGACGGCTACACCTTC
TRBJ2-1,TRBD2,once,TRBV29-1,CSVRGGASDNEQFF,TGCAGCGTTCGGGGGGGGGCGAGTGACAATGAGCAGTTCTTC
TRBJ2-3,.,.,TRBV10-2,CASSELDTQYF,TGCGCCAGCAGTGAGCTTGATACGCAGTATTTT